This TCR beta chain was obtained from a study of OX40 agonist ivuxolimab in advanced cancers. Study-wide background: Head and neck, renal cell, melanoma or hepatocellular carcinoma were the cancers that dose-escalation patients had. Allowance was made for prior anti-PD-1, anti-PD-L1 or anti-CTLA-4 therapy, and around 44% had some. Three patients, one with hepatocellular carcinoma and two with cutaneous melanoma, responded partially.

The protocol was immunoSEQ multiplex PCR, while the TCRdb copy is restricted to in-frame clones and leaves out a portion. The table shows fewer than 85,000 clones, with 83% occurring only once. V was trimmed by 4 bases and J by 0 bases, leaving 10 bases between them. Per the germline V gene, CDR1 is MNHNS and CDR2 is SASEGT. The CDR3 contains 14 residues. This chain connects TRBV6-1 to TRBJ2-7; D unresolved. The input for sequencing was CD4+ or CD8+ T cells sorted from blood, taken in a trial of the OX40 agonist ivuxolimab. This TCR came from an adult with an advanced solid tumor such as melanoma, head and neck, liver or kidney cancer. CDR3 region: CASSVPFSSYEQYF. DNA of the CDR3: TGTGCCAGCAGTGTCCCGTTTAGCTCCTACGAGCAGTACTTC.